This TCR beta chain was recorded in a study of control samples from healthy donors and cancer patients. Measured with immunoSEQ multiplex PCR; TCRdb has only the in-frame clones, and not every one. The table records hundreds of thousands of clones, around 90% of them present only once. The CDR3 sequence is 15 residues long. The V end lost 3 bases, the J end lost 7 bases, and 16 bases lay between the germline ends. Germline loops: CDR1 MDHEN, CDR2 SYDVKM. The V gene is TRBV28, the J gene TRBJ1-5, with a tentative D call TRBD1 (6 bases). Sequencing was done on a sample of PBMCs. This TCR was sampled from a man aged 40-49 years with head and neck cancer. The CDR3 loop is CASSFLGGMRQPQHF. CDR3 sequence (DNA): TGTGCCAGCAGTTTTTTAGGGGGTATGAGGCAGCCCCAGCATTTT. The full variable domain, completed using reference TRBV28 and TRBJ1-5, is DVKVTQSSRYLVKRTGEKVFLECVQDMDHENMFWYRQDPGLGLRLIYFSYDVKMKEKGDIPEGYSVSREKKERFSLILESASTNQTSMYLCASSFLGGMRQPQHFGDGTRLSIL.